These T cell receptor beta chains were read from a single sample in a study of Ad26.COV2.S vaccination and SARS-CoV-2 variants. Some clones are missing from TCRdb's copy, which holds only in-frame ones; the method was immunoSEQ multiplex PCR. Of under 300,000 clones listed, roughly 89% are singletons. The sample was peripheral blood, taken in a trial of Ad26.COV2.S vaccine versus placebo. Receptors were obtained from a person aged 18-60 years who received the Ad26.COV2.S COVID-19 vaccine or a placebo. Both conserved end residues are part of each CDR3. D genes are given only for firm matches. Clone size is shown for a subset of rows, as once, few, many or a class of expanded clone.

TGTGCCAGCAGTGAATGGACTAGCCCAGATACGCAGTATTTT	CASSEWTSPDTQYF	TRBV6-1	NA	TRBD2	TRBJ2-3
TGTGCCAGCAGCCACAGCGGGAGGGCAGATACGCAGTATTTT	CASSHSGRADTQYF	TRBV3-1/TRBV3-2	NA	TRBD2	TRBJ2-3
TGCGCCAGCAGCTTGTCGCAGGGAATGGAGACCCAGTACTTC	CASSLSQGMETQYF	TRBV5-1	NA	NA	TRBJ2-5
TGCCCCAGCAGCCGACGAGGTACAGGGGGAAACACCGGGGAGCTGTTTTTT	CPSSRRGTGGNTGELFF	TRBV4-1	NA	TRBD1	TRBJ2-2
TGTGCCAGCAGCTCCCTAGGGACGGTGAGAACCGGGGAGCTGTTTTTT	CASSSLGTVRTGELFF	TRBV7-8	few	NA	TRBJ2-2
TGTGCCAGCAGTGGGACTAGAAGAGAGACCCAGTACTTC	CASSGTRRETQYF	TRBV6-2/TRBV6-3	few	TRBD2	TRBJ2-5
TGTGCCAGCACACGGGGATATGGCTACACCTTC	CASTRGYGYTF	TRBV6-5	NA	NA	TRBJ1-2
TGTGCCAGCAGCGTAGGGACAGGGCCCCTGGACACTGAAGCTTTCTTT	CASSVGTGPLDTEAFF	TRBV9	NA	TRBD1	TRBJ1-1
TGCGCCAGCAGCCAAGTACAGGGGATGAGGAACTATGGCTACACCTTC	CASSQVQGMRNYGYTF	TRBV4-1	NA	TRBD1	TRBJ1-2
TGTGCCAGTGGCAGACTAGGGCGAAATGAGCAGTTCTTC	CASGRLGRNEQFF	TRBV19	NA	NA	TRBJ2-1
TGTGCCACCAGTGCATCCGGGACTAGGTGGAATGAGCAGTTCTTC	CATSASGTRWNEQFF	TRBV24-1	NA	TRBD2	TRBJ2-1
TGTGCCAGTAGTATTGACCCAGGGCGAGGCACCGGGGAGCTGTTTTTT	CASSIDPGRGTGELFF	TRBV19	once	NA	TRBJ2-2
TGTGCCAGCAGCCACTTTGGACAGAGCTCCTACAATGAGCAGTTCTTC	CASSHFGQSSYNEQFF	TRBV5-4	once	NA	TRBJ2-1
TGTGCCAGCAGCTCCGGGACAGGGAGGGCTGAAGCTTTCTTT	CASSSGTGRAEAFF	TRBV5-4	NA	TRBD1	TRBJ1-1
TGTGCCAGCAGCTTAGTCGGGGACCCTGAAGCTTTCTTT	CASSLVGDPEAFF	TRBV7-9	few	NA	TRBJ1-1
TGCGCCAGCAGCCAAGAACCAAAGGGGATCTATGGCTACACCTTC	CASSQEPKGIYGYTF	TRBV4-3	NA	NA	TRBJ1-2
TGTGCCAGCAGCTCCGGGACAGGGAAGACCGGGGAGCTGTTTTTT	CASSSGTGKTGELFF	TRBV7-3	once	TRBD1	TRBJ2-2
TGCAGCGTTGTTGGTATGACTGAAGCTTTCTTT	CSVVGMTEAFF	TRBV29-1	NA	NA	TRBJ1-1
TGCGCCAGCACCCCTGGGGACGCAGTCTATGGCTACACCTTC	CASTPGDAVYGYTF	TRBV5-1	once	NA	TRBJ1-2
TGCAGCGTTGAAGTCACAGATACGCAGTATTTT	CSVEVTDTQYF	TRBV29-1	NA	NA	TRBJ2-3
TGTGCCAGCTACCCCCGGGCTGGCACTGAAGCTTTCTTT	CASYPRAGTEAFF	TRBV2	NA	NA	TRBJ1-1
TGCAGTGCTAGTGGTGGGAACACCGGGGAGCTGTTTTTT	CSASGGNTGELFF	TRBV20-1	NA	NA	TRBJ2-2
TGCGCCAGCAGCTTTGCGGGAGGGCCGGAGACCCAGTACTTC	CASSFAGGPETQYF	TRBV5-1	NA	TRBD2	TRBJ2-5
TGTGCCAGTAGTATAGGTCGGACCGGGGAGCTGTTTTTT	CASSIGRTGELFF	TRBV19	NA	NA	TRBJ2-2
TGTGCCAGCAGCGGGACAGGCCCCTCATCCTACAATGAGCAGTTCTTC	CASSGTGPSSYNEQFF	TRBV7-9	many	TRBD1	TRBJ2-1
TGTGCCAGTAGTAGCGAGACTACTTCCGGGGAGCTGTTTTTT	CASSSETTSGELFF	TRBV19	NA	NA	TRBJ2-2
TGTGCCAGCAGTGGCGGGACTAAATACTACAATGAGCAGTTCTTC	CASSGGTKYYNEQFF	TRBV6-4	NA	TRBD2	TRBJ2-1
TGTGCCAGCAGCTCCCACCATTGGAGGGAGACCGGGGAGCTGTTTTTT	CASSSHHWRETGELFF	TRBV7-8	NA	NA	TRBJ2-2
TGCAGCGTTGATAATCCAGGGGAGAGGAACTATGGCTACACCTTC	CSVDNPGERNYGYTF	TRBV29-1	NA	NA	TRBJ1-2
TGCAGCGTTGAATCCGGCCGCAGCTTCACAGATACGCAGTATTTT	CSVESGRSFTDTQYF	TRBV29-1	NA	NA	TRBJ2-3
TGTGCCAGCAGCGGGGCTCTAGGGGCCGGGGAGCTGTTTTTT	CASSGALGAGELFF	TRBV11-2	NA	NA	TRBJ2-2
TGTGCCATCAGTGATATAGGACAGGGCAGGGGCTACACCTTC	CAISDIGQGRGYTF	TRBV10-3	NA	TRBD1	TRBJ1-2
TGTGCCAGCAGCTCAGGGGGCGGGGGAGAGACCCAGTACTTC	CASSSGGGGETQYF	TRBV7-2	NA	NA	TRBJ2-5
TGTGCCTGGAGTGTACGGGGCGGGGAGCTGTTTTTT	CAWSVRGGELFF	TRBV30	NA	NA	TRBJ2-2
TGTGCCAGCAGCATCGGACAGGGACGAGAGACCCAGTACTTC	CASSIGQGRETQYF	TRBV9	NA	TRBD1	TRBJ2-5